Each of the 5 T cell receptor beta chains below was sequenced from the same sample in a study of T-cell reconstitution after alpha-beta-depleted transplantation in children. The TCRbeta library incorporated unique molecular identifiers. One entry per CDR3 protein results from TCRdb running MiXCR on the PCR reads. The data hold 330,000 or so distinct CDR3 sequences, with about a tenth observed a single time. Material: PBMCs, obtained before TCRalphabeta/CD19-depleted stem cell transplant. Source of these receptors: a boy under two years old with acute myeloid leukemia, due to receive a stem cell transplant.

The chain has TRBV3-1 and TRBJ2-5; D gene unclear. The CDR3 loop spans 15 amino acids. Germline loops: CDR1 LGHDT, CDR2 YNNKEL (reference sequence). With 0 bases removed from V and 1 base from J, the gap between germline ends came to 9 bases. In nucleotides, the CDR3 is TGTGCCAGCAGCCAAGAGGGCGAGGTCCAAGAGACCCAGTACTTC. Its translation: CASSQEGEVQETQYF.

J is TRBJ2-1 and V is TRBV27, with 7 nucleotides matching TRBD2. The trim removed 8 bases at V and 1 base at J, leaving 11 bases unmatched. In germline, CDR1 is MNHEY, CDR2 SMNVEV (reference sequence). The CDR3 length is 16 residues. The DNA of the CDR3 is TGTGCCAGCGCCCCCCCTAGCGGAAGGTCCTACAATGAGCAGTTCTTC. This encodes CASAPPSGRSYNEQFF.

This clonotype was seen a handful of times. V and J are TRBV7-9 and TRBJ1-4, with no clear D. Per the germline V gene, CDR1 is SEHNR and CDR2 is FQNEAQ (reference sequence). The CDR3 runs 13 residues. Trimming removed 1 base from V and 11 bases from J, with 11 bases in between. The CDR3 loop reads CASSLDDGLKLFF. The CDR3 DNA is TGTGCCAGCAGCTTAGACGACGGTCTGAAACTGTTTTTT.

The table lists this clonotype with many counts. CDR3 residues: CASSIYDRGWSGANVLTF. The CDR3 coding sequence is TGTGCCAGTAGTATATATGACAGGGGTTGGTCTGGGGCCAACGTCCTGACTTTC. V is TRBV19 and J is TRBJ2-6; TRBD1 aligns across 8 bases. The CDR3 contains 18 residues. Germline lookup yields CDR1 LNHDA and CDR2 SQIVND (reference sequence). Trimming removed 2 bases from V and 1 base from J; junction bases left unmatched: 7.

The chain uses TRBV28 and TRBJ2-4; TRBD2 agrees at 9 bases. The CDR3 is made up of 17 amino acids. With 4 bases clipped from V and 3 bases from J, the junction kept 10 bases outside the gene matches. From germline, CDR1 is MDHEN and CDR2 SYDVKM. The CDR3 nucleotides read TGTGCCAGCAGTTACATGACTAGCGGAGATCTCAAAAACATTCAGTACTTC. Amino acids: CASSYMTSGDLKNIQYF.